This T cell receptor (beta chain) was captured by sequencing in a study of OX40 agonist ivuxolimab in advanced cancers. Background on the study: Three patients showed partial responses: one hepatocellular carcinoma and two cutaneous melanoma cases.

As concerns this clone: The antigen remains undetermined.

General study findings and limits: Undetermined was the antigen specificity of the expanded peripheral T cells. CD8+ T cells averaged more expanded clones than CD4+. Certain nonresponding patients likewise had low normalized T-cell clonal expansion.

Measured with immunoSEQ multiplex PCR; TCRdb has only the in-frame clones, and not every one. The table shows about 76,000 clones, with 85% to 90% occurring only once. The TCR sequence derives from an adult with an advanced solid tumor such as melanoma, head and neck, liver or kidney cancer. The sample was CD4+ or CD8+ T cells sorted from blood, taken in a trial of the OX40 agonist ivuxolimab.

The CDR3 loop is CASSFGQGSNYGYTF. CDR3 bases: TGTGCCAGCAGCTTCGGACAGGGGTCTAACTATGGCTACACCTTC. The chain combines TRBV13 with TRBJ1-2; TRBD1 agrees at 9 bases. Germline CDR1 reads PRHDT; CDR2 reads FYEKMQ (reference sequence). With 3 bases clipped from V and 0 bases from J, the junction kept 2 bases outside the gene matches. The CDR3 loop spans 15 amino acids.